This TCR beta chain was identified in a study of CD8 T cells in ankylosing spondylitis listed by TCRdb under 2017. Looking at the study overall: To find TCR variants linked to disease, the study profiled T cell receptor beta repertoires in ankylosing spondylitis patients and healthy donors. The full study cohort comprised around 25 ankylosing spondylitis patients and some 110 healthy donors. Peripheral blood was sampled, and synovial fluid was additionally collected from ankylosing spondylitis patients.

The CDR3 spans 12 residues, from the cysteine through the phenylalanine. CDR3 DNA only is kept here, 36 bases in frame from base 1. According to the germline V gene (reference sequence), CDR1 reads SEHNR and CDR2 reads FQNEAQ. Trimming takes 3 bases from V and 6 bases from J, and the germline ends sit 5 bases apart. This sample was sequenced with an Illumina HiSeq 2500. Quantitative 5'-RACE with molecular barcodes was the method used to prepare the TCR beta libraries. The authors processed their data as follows. A new computational method, built on a probabilistic model of VDJ rearrangement, was used to identify disease-linked TCR variants. The public sequencing data were trimmed at Q25 with fastp and processed into clonotypes with MiXCR by TCRdb, which kept only in-frame beta chains. Merged by CDR3 protein, the rows form single entries marked with the most common genes and DNA. The V and J calls reflect TCRdb's pipeline rather than the authors' work. Recorded for this sample are approximately 140,000 distinct CDR3 sequences; more than 7% of them occurred a single time. The ten largest make up 6% to 9.5% of the sample.

Synovial fluid samples were paired with blood samples taken from the same ankylosing spondylitis patients. Overall results and qualifications from the work: A TCR beta motif made up of seven or eight highly homologous amino acid variants appeared to be characteristic of blood from ankylosing spondylitis patients. The disease-linked clones were reported to be significantly enriched in matched synovial fluid samples from ankylosing spondylitis patients. A CD8+ phenotype was shown by the disease-linked clones, which were found at relatively low frequencies in peripheral blood. Some TCR beta motif variants had previously been reported in synovial fluid and blood of reactive arthritis patients, which suggested common disease-initiation mechanisms.

There are many counts of this clonotype. The target of this receptor is not known. No base quality information exists; no much larger clone differs at one position. The sequenced sample was synovial fluid, either unsorted or a sorted T cell fraction (not recorded which). The chain was built from TRBV7-9 and TRBJ2-2, with the identity of the D gene unclear. This clonotype originated in a male donor with ankylosing spondylitis. Here the CDR3 is given as CASSFYPGELFF. The sequenced DNA is TGTGCCAGCAGCTTTTACCCCGGGGAGCTGTTTTTT.